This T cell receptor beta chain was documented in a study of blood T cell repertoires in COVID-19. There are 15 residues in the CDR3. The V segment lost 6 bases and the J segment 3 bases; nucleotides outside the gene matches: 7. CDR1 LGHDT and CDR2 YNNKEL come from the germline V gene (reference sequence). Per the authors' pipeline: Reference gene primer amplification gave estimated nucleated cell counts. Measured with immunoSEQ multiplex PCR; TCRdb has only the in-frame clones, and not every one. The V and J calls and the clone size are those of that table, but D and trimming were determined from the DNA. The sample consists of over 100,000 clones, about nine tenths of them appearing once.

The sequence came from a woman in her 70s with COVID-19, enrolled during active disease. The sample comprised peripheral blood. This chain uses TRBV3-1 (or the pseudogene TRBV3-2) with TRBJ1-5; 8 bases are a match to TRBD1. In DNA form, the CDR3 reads TGTGCCAGCAGGGATGGGACAGGCCCCAATCAGCCCCAGCATTTT. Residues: CASRDGTGPNQPQHF.